The text below deals with one T cell receptor (beta chain). The source of the sample is a study of shared clonotypes between healthy human individuals. Measured with immunoSEQ multiplex PCR; TCRdb has only the in-frame clones, and not every one. The sample holds hundreds of thousands of clones, approximately 92% seen once. CD8 cells regarded as naive lacked CD45RO, were positively chosen for CCR7, and omitted terminally differentiated effector memory CD45RA+ cells. J gave up 1 base and V 11 bases, and 9 bases lay outside the gene matches. CDR1 and CDR2 from the germline V gene are WNHNN and SYGVQD (reference sequence). This CDR3 region has 14 residues.

The chain carries TRBV10-1 and TRBJ2-5; TRBD2 agrees at 8 bases. The TCR originated in a man aged 25 to 45 in good health. Material: naive CD8+ T cells sorted from blood. The CDR3 DNA reads as TGCGCCTCCAGCCCACTAGCGGTCCAAGAGACCCAGTACTTC. Its translation is CASSPLAVQETQYF.